What follows are 9 T cell receptor beta chains derived from one specimen sequenced in a study of T cell clonotyping in hematopoietic cell transplantation. Stated time point: recipient sample about 28 days before transplant, after cytoreduction. This table comes from immunoSEQ multiplex PCR, and its TCRdb copy is limited to in-frame clones, with some not included. The table has roughly 44,000 clones, 85% seen once. The starting material was peripheral blood mononuclear cells, obtained before stem cell transplant. Receptor source: a man aged 55-75 years with acute myeloid leukemia. Some clones in this sample may be carry-over from other donors' samples.

The chain combines TRBV13 with TRBJ1-6, with D hard to call. The CDR3 extends over 15 amino acids. The germline gives CDR1 PRHDT, CDR2 FYEKMQ (reference sequence). V was cut by 2 bases and J by 12 bases, with 17 bases left in between. The CDR3 is CASSLIREAEGPLHF. The CDR3, as DNA: TGTGCCAGCAGCTTAATCCGGGAGGCCGAGGGACCCCTCCACTTT.

The chain recombines TRBV29-1 with TRBJ2-7, with D tentatively TRBD1 (6 bases). Germline V gives CDR1 SQVTM, CDR2 ANQGSEA. The CDR3 covers 12 residues. Trimming took off 3 bases at V and 7 bases at J, with 13 bases between the two ends. The CDR3 here is CSVERDTMEQYF. The CDR3 nucleotides read TGCAGCGTTGAGAGGGACACTATGGAGCAGTACTTC.

This rearrangement joins TRBV4-1 to TRBJ2-3; a weak D match, TRBD2 (5 bases). Looked up from germline, CDR1 is MGHRA and CDR2 is YSYEKL. CDR3 length equals 16 residues. The V gene lost 1 base and the J gene lost 2 bases, with 13 bases spanning the gap. CDR3 nucleotide sequence: TGCGCCAGCAGCCAAGGCTCCCCGGGATTCACAGATACGCAGTATTTT. Translated, it gives CASSQGSPGFTDTQYF.

V is TRBV19 and J is TRBJ1-1; D is possibly TRBD1 (5 bases). From germline, CDR1 is LNHDA and CDR2 SQIVND (reference sequence). The germline V and J ends were trimmed by 8 bases and 5 bases, with 15 bases remaining between them. The CDR3 length is 13 residues. CDR3 in DNA: TGTGCCAGTCATGGGACTCGAGGGACTGAAGCTTTCTTT. Its protein is CASHGTRGTEAFF.

The chain is built from TRBV21-1 and TRBJ1-5; the table's D call TRBD1 went unverified against the DNA. TRBV21-1 is a pseudogene locus. This CDR3 is built from 13 residues. This chain's CDR3 is CASSKGSNQPQHF. The CDR3 DNA follows: TGTGCCAGCAGCAAGGGCAGCAATCAGCCCCAGCATTTT.

The rearrangement uses TRBV28 and TRBJ1-2; tentative D call: TRBD1 (5 bases). V gave up 6 bases and J gave up 5 bases, with 10 bases separating them. Looked up from germline, CDR1 is MDHEN and CDR2 is SYDVKM. CDR3 size: 12 residues. The CDR3 sequence: CASSEGRYGYTF. The CDR3 bases are TGTGCCAGCAGCGAGGGGCGATATGGCTACACCTTC.

The rearrangement uses TRBV29-1 and TRBJ1-1; D is unclear. CDR1 and CDR2 from the germline V gene are SQVTM and ANQGSEA. Trimming removed 8 bases at V and 5 bases at J, with 15 bases between. The CDR3 loop spans 12 amino acids. The CDR3 here is CSPRREETEAFF. The CDR3 DNA follows: TGCAGCCCCCGTAGAGAGGAGACTGAAGCTTTCTTT. The whole variable domain, remainder taken from reference TRBV29-1 and TRBJ1-1, is SAVISQKPSRDICQRGTSLTIQCQVDSQVTMMFWYRQQPGQSLTLIATANQGSEATYESGFVIDKFPISRPNLTFSTLTVSNMSPEDSSIYLCSPRREETEAFFGQGTRLTVV.

The chain couples TRBV9 to TRBJ2-2, with D possibly being TRBD1 (6 bases). V lost 3 bases, J lost 3 bases, and 15 bases lay in between. Germline assignment: CDR1 SGDLS and CDR2 YYNGEE. The CDR3 sequence is 16 residues long. CDR3 protein: CASSATGTPDTGELFF. As DNA, the CDR3 is TGTGCCAGCAGCGCCACCGGGACACCCGACACCGGGGAGCTGTTTTTT.

The genes are TRBV9 and TRBJ1-6; TRBD1 might be the D (5 bases). The CDR3 totals 15 residues. The V gene lost 0 bases and the J gene lost 7 bases, with 11 bases spanning the gap. Germline CDR1 SGDLS, CDR2 YYNGEE. The CDR3, as DNA: TGTGCCAGCAGCGTAGCCCAGGGACTGAATTCACCCCTCCACTTT. Its protein is CASSVAQGLNSPLHF.